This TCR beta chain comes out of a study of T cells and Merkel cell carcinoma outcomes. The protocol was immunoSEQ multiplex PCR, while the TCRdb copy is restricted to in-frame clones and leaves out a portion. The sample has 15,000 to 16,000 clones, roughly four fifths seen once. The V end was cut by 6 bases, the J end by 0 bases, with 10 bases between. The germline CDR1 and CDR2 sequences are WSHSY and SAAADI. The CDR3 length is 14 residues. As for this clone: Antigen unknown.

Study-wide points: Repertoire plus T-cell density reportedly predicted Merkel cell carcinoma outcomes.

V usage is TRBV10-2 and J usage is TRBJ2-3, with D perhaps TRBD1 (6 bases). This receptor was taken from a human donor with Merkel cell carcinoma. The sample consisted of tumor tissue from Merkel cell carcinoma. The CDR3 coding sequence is TGCGCCAGCAGAGGGGGTCCTAGCACAGATACGCAGTATTTT. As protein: CASRGGPSTDTQYF.